These 11 T cell receptor beta chains originate from one sample sequenced in a study of T cell repertoires in cytomegalovirus infection. TCRdb passed the reads through MiXCR, listing each CDR3 protein once. Of a few hundred thousand distinct CDR3 sequences listed, approximately 40% are singletons. No antigen has been assigned to these receptors. Source: cultured PBMCs, taken from culture after CMV antigen stimulation. These receptors were collected from a human donor in good health (CMV status not recorded). Some clones in this sample may be carry-over from other donors' samples.

V is TRBV30 and J is TRBJ1-2; D remains ambiguous. There are 13 residues in the CDR3. V lost 1 base and J 4 bases, leaving 10 bases between the germline ends. Germline values: CDR1 GTSNPN, CDR2 SVGIG (reference sequence). The CDR3, as DNA: TGTGCCTGGAGTGGGAGTGGAGCCTATGGCTACACCTTC. Its protein is CAWSGSGAYGYTF.

This clonotype is a singleton in its sample. The junction departs from the called germline gene at one end, perhaps through a read error. The chain uses TRBV6-2 or TRBV6-3 and TRBJ2-1, with 14 nucleotides matching TRBD2. CDR3 size: 15 residues. Germline V CDR1 and CDR2: MNHEY, SVGEGT. CDR3 nucleotide sequence: TGTGCCAGCCGGACTAGCGGGAGGTCATACAATGAGCAGTCCTTC. It yields the protein CASRTSGRSYNEQSF.

The V gene is TRBV5-8, the J gene TRBJ2-1, with D unresolved. Germline V gene lookup returns CDR1 SGHTS and CDR2 YDEGEE. V was pared by 2 bases and J by 1 base, with 10 bases between. The CDR3 consists of 15 residues. CDR3 bases: TGTGCCAGCAGCTTTCCGGGTGGATCCTACAATGAGCAGTTCTTC. Residues: CASSFPGGSYNEQFF.

This rearrangement joins TRBV7-9 to TRBJ1-2; D uncertain. Germline loops: CDR1 SEHNR, CDR2 FQNEAQ (reference sequence). The CDR3 is made up of 18 amino acids. V gave up 7 bases and J gave up 6 bases, with 30 bases separating them. The CDR3 protein is CASTTIPGRARPTNGYTF. The CDR3 DNA sequence: TGTGCCAGCACCACAATTCCCGGGCGGGCAAGACCGACCAATGGCTACACCTTC.

The chain joins TRBV10-2 to TRBJ2-2; the match to TRBD2 covers 11 bases. Germline V gene data show CDR1 as WSHSY and CDR2 as SAAADI. Unmatched junction bases numbered 0, after V lost 2 bases and J lost 4 bases. This CDR3 is 15 amino acids long. The CDR3 is CASSELAGGTGELFF. As DNA, the CDR3 is TGCGCCAGCAGTGAGCTAGCGGGAGGCACCGGGGAGCTGTTTTTT.

The chain uses TRBV6-2 or TRBV6-3 and TRBJ1-3; unclear D gene. CDR3 length: 17 amino acids. Germline V lookup: CDR1 MNHEY, CDR2 SVGEGT. V was shortened by 6 bases and J by 4 bases, with 22 bases between the two germline ends. CDR3 nucleotides: TGTGCCAGCAGAACGACTCCCGGACCCGTACCGGGAAACACCATATATTTT. It specifies CASRTTPGPVPGNTIYF.

This clonotype was observed many times. The chain recombines TRBV7-2 with TRBJ2-3; D gene unclear. This CDR3 contains 16 residues. V was trimmed by 1 base and J by 4 bases, leaving 15 bases between them. The germline gives CDR1 SGHTA, CDR2 FQGNSA. CDR3 amino acids: CASSLVGMVSADTQYF. CDR3 coding DNA: TGTGCCAGCAGCTTAGTTGGTATGGTGTCAGCAGATACGCAGTATTTT.

This chain uses TRBV12-5 with TRBJ1-6; no definite D call. Trimming left V 1 base short and J 10 bases short, with 11 bases between. Germline CDR1 reads LGHNT; CDR2 reads FRNRAP. The CDR3 has 14 amino acids. This chain's CDR3 is CASGLALFYSPLHF. CDR3 coding DNA: TGTGCTAGTGGTTTGGCCCTTTTTTACTCACCCCTCCACTTT.

The chain carries TRBV7-4 and TRBJ2-1; 10 nucleotides align to TRBD1. The trim removed 5 bases at V and 4 bases at J, leaving 11 bases unmatched. CDR1 and CDR2 from the germline V gene are SGHVT and SQSDAQ. This CDR3 is built from 17 residues. The CDR3 reads CASSPPLDRGLYNEQFF. DNA for the CDR3: TGTGCCAGCAGCCCACCCCTTGACAGGGGGCTTTACAATGAGCAGTTCTTC.

This clonotype has only one observation. The chain combines TRBV5-6 with TRBJ2-2; no definite D call. This CDR3 comprises 14 residues. The V and J ends lost 4 bases and 3 bases respectively, with 10 bases between them. Germline CDR1 and CDR2: SGHDT and YYEEEE. CDR3 DNA sequence: TGTGCCAGCAGCCTCCCCCAGGACACCGGGGAGCTGTTTTTT. Translated: CASSLPQDTGELFF.

The table lists this clonotype with a few counts. This chain uses TRBV7-8 with TRBJ1-1; 7 bases fit TRBD1. V was pared by 0 bases and J by 0 bases, with 1 base of the junction left unmatched. Germline values: CDR1 SGHVS, CDR2 FQNEAQ. The CDR3 spans 15 residues. This CDR3 is CASSLAGTVNTEAFF. The CDR3 DNA sequence: TGTGCCAGCAGCTTAGCCGGGACAGTGAACACTGAAGCTTTCTTT. Drawing the rest from reference TRBV7-8 and TRBJ1-1, the complete variable domain is GAGVSQSPRYKVAKRGQDVALRCDPISGHVSLFWYQQALGQGPEFLTYFQNEAQLDKSGLPSDRFFAERPEGSVSTLKIQRTQQEDSAVYLCASSLAGTVNTEAFFGQGTRLTVV.